The source of this TCR beta chain is a study of blood T cell repertoires in COVID-19. CDR3 size: 15 residues. CDR1 is SEHNR and CDR2 is FQNEAQ in the germline V gene (reference sequence). V lost 1 base and J 0 bases, leaving 8 bases between the germline ends. Generated by immunoSEQ multiplex PCR, the TCRdb table keeps only in-frame clones and is missing some. The sample consists of under 200,000 clones, 85% to 90% of them appearing once. The specimen sequenced was peripheral blood. The receptor comes from a man over 45 with active or convalescent COVID-19. The V gene is TRBV7-9, the J gene TRBJ2-3; TRBD2 is a possible D gene (6 bases). This chain's CDR3 is CASSLDGTSTDTQYF. CDR3 nucleotide sequence: TGTGCCAGCAGCTTAGACGGGACTAGCACAGATACGCAGTATTTT.